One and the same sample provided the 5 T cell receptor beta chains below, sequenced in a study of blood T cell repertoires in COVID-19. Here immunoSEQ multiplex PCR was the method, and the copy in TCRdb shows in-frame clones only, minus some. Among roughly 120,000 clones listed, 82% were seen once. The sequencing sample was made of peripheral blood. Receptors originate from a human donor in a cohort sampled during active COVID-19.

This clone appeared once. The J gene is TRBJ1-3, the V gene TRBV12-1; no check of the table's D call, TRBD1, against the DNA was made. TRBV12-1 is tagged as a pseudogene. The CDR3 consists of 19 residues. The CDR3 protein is CASSPPGRGREGPGNTIYF. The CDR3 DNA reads TGTGCCAGCAGCCCGCCGGGCAGGGGCCGCGAGGGGCCTGGAAACACCATATATTTT.

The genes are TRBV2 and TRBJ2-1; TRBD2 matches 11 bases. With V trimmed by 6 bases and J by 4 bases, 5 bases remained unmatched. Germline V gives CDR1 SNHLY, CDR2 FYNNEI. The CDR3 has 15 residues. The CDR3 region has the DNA TGTGCCAGCAGCTCCGGGACTAGCGGATACAATGAGCAGTTCTTC. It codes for CASSSGTSGYNEQFF.

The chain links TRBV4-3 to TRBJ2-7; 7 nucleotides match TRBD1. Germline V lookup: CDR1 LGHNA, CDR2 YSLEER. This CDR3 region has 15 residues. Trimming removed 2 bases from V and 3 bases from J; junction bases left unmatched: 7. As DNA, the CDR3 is TGCGCCAGCAGCCAACAGGCAGGGGGAGACTACGAGCAGTACTTC. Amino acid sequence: CASSQQAGGDYEQYF.

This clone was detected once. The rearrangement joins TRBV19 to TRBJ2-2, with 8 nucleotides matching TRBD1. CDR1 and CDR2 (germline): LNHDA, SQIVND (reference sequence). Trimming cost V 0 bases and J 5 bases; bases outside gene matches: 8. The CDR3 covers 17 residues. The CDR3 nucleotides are TGTGCCAGTAGTATAGACTTGGGGACAGGAAGAACCGGGGAGCTGTTTTTT. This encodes CASSIDLGTGRTGELFF.

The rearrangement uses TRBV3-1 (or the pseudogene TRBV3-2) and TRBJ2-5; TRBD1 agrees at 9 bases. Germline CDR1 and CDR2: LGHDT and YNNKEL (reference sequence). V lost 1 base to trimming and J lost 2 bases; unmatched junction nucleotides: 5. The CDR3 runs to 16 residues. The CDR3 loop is CASSQGGQGPQETQYF. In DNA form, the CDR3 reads TGTGCCAGCAGCCAAGGAGGACAGGGGCCGCAAGAGACCCAGTACTTC.